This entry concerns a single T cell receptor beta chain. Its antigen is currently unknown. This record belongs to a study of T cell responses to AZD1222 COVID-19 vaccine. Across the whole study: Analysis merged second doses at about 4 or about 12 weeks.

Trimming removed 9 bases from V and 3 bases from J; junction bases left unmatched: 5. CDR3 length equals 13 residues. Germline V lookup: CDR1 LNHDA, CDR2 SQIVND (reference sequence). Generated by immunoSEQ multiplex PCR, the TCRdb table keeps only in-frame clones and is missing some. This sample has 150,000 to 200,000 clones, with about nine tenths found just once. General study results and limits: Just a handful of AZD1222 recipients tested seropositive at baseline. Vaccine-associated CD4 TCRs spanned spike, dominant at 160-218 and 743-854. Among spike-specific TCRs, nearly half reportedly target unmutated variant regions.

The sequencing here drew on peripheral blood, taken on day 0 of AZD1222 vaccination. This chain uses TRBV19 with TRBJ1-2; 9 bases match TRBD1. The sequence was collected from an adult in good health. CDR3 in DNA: TGTGCCAGCAGGGACAGGGATCACTATGGCTACACCTTC. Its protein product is CASRDRDHYGYTF.